The rows below give T cell receptor beta chains drawn from one sample of a study of Graves' ophthalmopathy and Graves' hyperthyroidism. TCRdb itself ran the multiplex PCR reads through MiXCR, one entry per CDR3 protein. The sample comprises around 340,000 distinct CDR3 sequences, roughly a sixth of which are singletons, and roughly an eighth rests with the top ten. Sequencing used peripheral blood. These receptors were taken from an adult man with Graves' ophthalmopathy. Both conserved end residues are trimmed from each CDR3. The order of the fields is V gene, CDR3 protein.

V: TRBV28; CDR3: ATGDRGYEQY
V: TRBV12-3/TRBV12-4; CDR3: ASSLKAYGYT
V: TRBV10-1; CDR3: ASSEQSSYEQY
V: TRBV6-1; CDR3: ASSEARRGGYT
V: TRBV7-8; CDR3: ASSFGAGGPYEQY
V: TRBV20-1; CDR3: SVAGTPSKQY
V: TRBV7-2; CDR3: ASSSSISSGNTIY
V: TRBV2; CDR3: ASSDTGPTYEQY
V: TRBV20-1; CDR3: SASNELSQPQH
V: TRBV27; CDR3: ASSSHPGDSTGELF
V: TRBV5-6; CDR3: ASSKQETQY
V: TRBV20-1; CDR3: SARDPGGRGSY
V: TRBV29-1; CDR3: SVEIALGELF
V: TRBV7-9; CDR3: ASSLSSPEQY
V: TRBV6-5; CDR3: ASSYNVLNSPLH
V: TRBV7-9; CDR3: ASSPDTSNTEAF
V: TRBV27; CDR3: ASSLGLMSTEAF